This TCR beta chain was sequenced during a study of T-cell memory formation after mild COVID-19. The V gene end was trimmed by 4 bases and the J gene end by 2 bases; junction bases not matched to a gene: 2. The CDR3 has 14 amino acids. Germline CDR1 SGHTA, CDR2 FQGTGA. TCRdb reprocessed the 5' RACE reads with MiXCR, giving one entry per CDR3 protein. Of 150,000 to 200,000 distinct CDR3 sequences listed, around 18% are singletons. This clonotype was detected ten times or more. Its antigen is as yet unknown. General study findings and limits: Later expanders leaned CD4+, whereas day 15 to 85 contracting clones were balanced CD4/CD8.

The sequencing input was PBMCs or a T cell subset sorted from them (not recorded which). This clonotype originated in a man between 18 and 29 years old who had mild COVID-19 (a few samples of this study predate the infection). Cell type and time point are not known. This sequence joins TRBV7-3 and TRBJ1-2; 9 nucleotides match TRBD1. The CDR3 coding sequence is TGTGCCAGCAGCTCCGGGACAGGGAACTATGGCTACACCTTC. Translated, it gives CASSSGTGNYGYTF.